A selection of T cell receptor beta chains follows, all from one sample in a study of OX40 agonist ivuxolimab in advanced cancers. Assay used: immunoSEQ multiplex PCR; TCRdb lists only in-frame clones, some missing. The repertoire holds tens of thousands of clones, with 80% to 90% as singletons. Sequencing was performed on CD4+ or CD8+ T cells sorted from blood, taken in a trial of the OX40 agonist ivuxolimab. The receptors were sampled from an adult with an advanced solid tumor such as melanoma, head and neck, liver or kidney cancer. Each CDR3 is given with its conserved first and last residue. D genes are given only for firm matches. Expanded clones get a size class; other rows say once, few or many, or leave the size out.

j_call v_call d_call clone_size cdr3_aa cdr3_nt
TRBJ1-2 TRBV2 . few CASSEQNYGYTF TGTGCCAGCAGTGAACAGAACTATGGCTACACCTTC
TRBJ1-2 TRBV4-3 TRBD1 few CASSPDRAGNYGYTF TGCGCCAGCAGCCCCGACAGGGCGGGAAACTATGGCTACACCTTC
TRBJ1-2 TRBV6-5 . . CASTNALGGAGGYTF TGTGCCAGCACCAACGCTTTGGGGGGCGCGGGTGGCTACACCTTC
TRBJ2-1 TRBV11-3 . . CASSFSVASRYNEQFF TGTGCCAGCAGTTTTAGTGTAGCTAGCCGGTACAATGAGCAGTTCTTC
TRBJ1-2 TRBV4-1 . . CASSQDPTAGYTF TGCGCCAGCAGCCAAGACCCGACGGCTGGCTACACCTTC
TRBJ1-1 TRBV6-1 TRBD1 . CASRRETGITLEAFF TGTGCCAGCAGGAGGGAGACAGGGATTACACTGGAAGCTTTCTTT
TRBJ2-2 TRBV9 . . CASNTGQPSNTGELFF TGTGCCAGCAACACGGGGCAGCCTTCGAACACCGGGGAGCTGTTTTTT
TRBJ2-5 TRBV5-1 . . CASTISGHTETQYF TGCGCCAGCACCATTTCCGGGCACACGGAGACCCAGTACTTC
TRBJ2-5 TRBV5-1 TRBD1 . CASSLEDRGWETQYF TGCGCCAGCAGCTTGGAGGACAGGGGTTGGGAGACCCAGTACTTC
TRBJ1-5 TRBV4-2 . . CASSSGLNQPQHF TGTGCCAGCAGCTCCGGCCTCAATCAGCCCCAGCATTTT
TRBJ1-1 TRBV10-2 . . CASSEWVNTEAFF TGCGCCAGCAGTGAGTGGGTGAACACTGAAGCTTTCTTT
TRBJ1-2 TRBV2 . few CASRDDSYGYTF TGTGCCAGCAGGGACGACAGCTATGGCTACACCTTC
TRBJ1-4 TRBV5-6 . . CASSLGFYEKLFF TGTGCCAGCAGCTTGGGGTTCTACGAAAAACTGTTTTTT
TRBJ1-1 TRBV6-5 . . CASSSRPLGGTEAFF TGTGCCAGCAGTTCGCGCCCCCTCGGGGGCACTGAAGCTTTCTTT
TRBJ2-5 TRBV5-1 TRBD1 few CASSFRTGVETQYF TGCGCCAGCAGCTTTCGGACAGGGGTAGAGACCCAGTACTTC
TRBJ2-7 TRBV10-3 TRBD1 . CAIAGTGAYEQYF TGTGCCATAGCGGGGACAGGGGCCTACGAGCAGTACTTC
TRBJ2-2 TRBV4-1 TRBD2 . CASSQEAGGPGTGELFF TGCGCCAGCAGCCAAGAGGCGGGAGGGCCGGGCACCGGGGAGCTGTTTTTT
TRBJ2-2 TRBV4-3 . . CASSQEWGTGELFF TGCGCCAGCAGCCAAGAGTGGGGTACCGGGGAGCTGTTTTTT